Listed here is a single TCR beta chain. Its antigen remains unknown. Other nucleotide sequences from this sample produce the same CDR3. The sample belongs to a study of shared clonotypes between healthy human individuals. Terminally differentiated effector memory CD45RA+ cells were left out of the naive CD8 fraction, which was CD45RO-negative and positively selected for CCR7. The authors split each subset's genomic DNA evenly across several immunoSEQ plates. The sorted-subset replicate PCRs were given around 200 ng DNA, which is 30,000 to 35,000 T cell genomes. This table comes from immunoSEQ multiplex PCR, and its TCRdb copy is limited to in-frame clones, with some not included. The table includes just over 2,000,000 clones, approximately 94% detected once. General study points: Estimated richness values were generally larger in naive subsets than in memory subsets.

Source material: naive CD8+ T cells sorted from blood. The TCR was taken from a man aged 18 to 35 in good health.

The CDR3 DNA reads TGTGCCAGCAGCTTAGTGGGACAGGGTCGGGAGACCCAGTACTTC. This sequence encodes CASSLVGQGRETQYF. The chain uses TRBV7-9 and TRBJ2-5; 9 nucleotides line up with TRBD1. Germline lookup yields CDR1 SEHNR and CDR2 FQNEAQ (reference sequence). The junction had 5 bases not matched to a gene; V was cut back by 1 base and J by 5 bases. This CDR3 spans 15 amino acids.